This T cell receptor beta chain was recovered during a study of OX40 agonist ivuxolimab in advanced cancers. As for the study in general: Patients took ivuxolimab, an agonistic anti-OX40 (CD134) antibody.

Sequencing used immunoSEQ multiplex PCR; TCRdb keeps in-frame clones, though not all of them. The table records about 34,000 clones, around 84% of them present only once. The CDR3 runs to 13 residues. Germline V lookup: CDR1 SGHDT, CDR2 YYEEEE. V was trimmed by 0 bases and J by 7 bases, leaving 8 bases between them. The chain joins TRBV5-6 to TRBJ2-1, with unresolved D. This specimen was CD4+ or CD8+ T cells sorted from blood, taken in a trial of the OX40 agonist ivuxolimab. The sequence was obtained from an adult with an advanced solid tumor such as melanoma, head and neck, liver or kidney cancer. The CDR3 is CASSLERRNEQFF. CDR3 DNA: TGTGCCAGCAGCTTGGAAAGGCGGAATGAGCAGTTCTTC.